The rows below give T cell receptor beta chains drawn from one sample of a study of blood T cell repertoires in COVID-19. The data were produced by immunoSEQ multiplex PCR, yet TCRdb's version contains in-frame clones alone and is incomplete. The data show 200,000 or so clones, with about 90% seen just once and about 0.81% held by the top ten. The sample was peripheral blood. The receptors stem from a woman in her 70s with acute or convalescent COVID-19. The CDR3 runs from the conserved cysteine through the conserved F or W. Fields, in order: J gene, V gene, D gene, clone size, CDR3 protein, CDR3 DNA. D genes are given only for firm matches. Rows give clone size only sometimes, using once, few, many, or a class for an expanded clone.

TRBJ2-2 TRBV5-1 NA NA CASHGGHRELFF TGCGCCAGCCACGGGGGGCATCGGGAGCTGTTTTTT
TRBJ1-5 TRBV28 NA NA CASSLWGGYSNQPQHF TGTGCCAGCAGTTTATGGGGGGGTTACAGCAATCAGCCCCAGCATTTT
TRBJ2-7 TRBV7-2 NA NA CASSLQQGSYEQYF TGTGCCAGCAGCTTACAGCAGGGTAGCTACGAGCAGTACTTC
TRBJ1-2 TRBV7-6 NA few CASSLLVFATDGYTF TGTGCCAGCAGCTTATTAGTTTTTGCGACAGACGGCTACACCTTC
TRBJ2-3 TRBV7-2 TRBD2 NA CASSLTSGTGPDTQYF TGTGCCAGCAGCCTGACTAGCGGCACGGGGCCAGATACGCAGTATTTT
TRBJ1-4 TRBV15 NA NA CATSTGQFEKLFF TGTGCCACCAGCACCGGACAGTTTGAAAAACTGTTTTTT
TRBJ1-2 TRBV12-3/TRBV12-4 NA NA CASGRGREGYTF TGTGCCAGCGGCAGAGGAAGAGAGGGCTACACCTTC
TRBJ2-3 TRBV10-1 NA NA CASSPRQRTDTQYF TGCGCCAGCAGCCCGAGACAGCGCACAGATACGCAGTATTTT
TRBJ1-1 TRBV7-9 NA NA CASSSTGWNTEAFF TGTGCCAGCAGCTCAACAGGGTGGAACACTGAAGCTTTCTTT
TRBJ1-5 TRBV27 NA NA CASSAPLGTQHF TGTGCCAGCAGTGCCCCCCTCGGGACCCAGCATTTT
TRBJ1-2 TRBV11-3 TRBD1 NA CASSLGTGGGGYTF TGTGCCAGCAGCCTAGGGACAGGGGGCGGAGGCTACACCTTC
TRBJ1-2 TRBV6-2/TRBV6-3 NA NA CASSLPATGQGYTF TGTGCCAGCAGCCTACCCGCTACAGGGCAAGGCTACACCTTC
TRBJ1-1 TRBV28 TRBD1 NA CASVTGRLNTEAFF TGTGCCAGCGTGACAGGGCGATTGAACACTGAAGCTTTCTTT
TRBJ1-4 TRBV6-6 TRBD1 once CASRLTGVNEKLFF TGTGCCAGCAGACTGACAGGGGTAAATGAAAAACTGTTTTTT
TRBJ1-1 TRBV7-8 NA NA CASSLVQGSTEAFF TGTGCCAGCAGCTTAGTGCAGGGGAGCACTGAAGCTTTCTTT
TRBJ2-3 TRBV13 TRBD2 NA CASSRKLGEGLWTDTQYF TGTGCCAGCAGCCGGAAATTGGGGGAGGGGCTTTGGACAGATACGCAGTATTTT
TRBJ2-7 TRBV7-6 TRBD2 NA CASSLGGGGGAYEQYF TGTGCCAGCAGCTTAGGGGGCGGGGGGGGCGCCTACGAGCAGTACTTC
TRBJ1-2 TRBV4-3 NA NA CASSQDPEGTSYGYTF TGCGCCAGCAGCCAAGATCCCGAGGGTACTAGCTATGGCTACACCTTC
TRBJ1-2 TRBV7-8 NA NA CASSPSGTFYGYTF TGTGCCAGCAGCCCCTCCGGGACTTTCTATGGCTACACCTTC
TRBJ1-1 TRBV5-1 NA NA CATARSGSDTEAFF TGCGCCACCGCGAGATCAGGCTCGGACACTGAAGCTTTCTTT
TRBJ2-1 TRBV11-3 TRBD2 NA CASSLLSSGRATYNEQFF TGTGCCAGCAGCTTATTATCTAGCGGGAGGGCCACCTACAATGAGCAGTTCTTC
TRBJ2-5 TRBV5-4 NA NA CASSTRGRPVTQYF TGTGCCAGTTCGACGCGGGGCAGACCGGTGACCCAGTACTTC
TRBJ2-1 TRBV5-1 TRBD2 NA CASSSGGVNEQFF TGCGCCAGTTCTAGCGGGGGGGTCAATGAGCAGTTCTTC
TRBJ2-4 TRBV12-3/TRBV12-4 NA NA CASSLDFRIQYF TGTGCCAGCAGTTTGGACTTCCGCATTCAGTACTTC
TRBJ2-3 TRBV5-6 TRBD1 once CASSQGTGGTDTQYF TGTGCCAGCAGCCAAGGGACAGGGGGCACAGATACGCAGTATTTT